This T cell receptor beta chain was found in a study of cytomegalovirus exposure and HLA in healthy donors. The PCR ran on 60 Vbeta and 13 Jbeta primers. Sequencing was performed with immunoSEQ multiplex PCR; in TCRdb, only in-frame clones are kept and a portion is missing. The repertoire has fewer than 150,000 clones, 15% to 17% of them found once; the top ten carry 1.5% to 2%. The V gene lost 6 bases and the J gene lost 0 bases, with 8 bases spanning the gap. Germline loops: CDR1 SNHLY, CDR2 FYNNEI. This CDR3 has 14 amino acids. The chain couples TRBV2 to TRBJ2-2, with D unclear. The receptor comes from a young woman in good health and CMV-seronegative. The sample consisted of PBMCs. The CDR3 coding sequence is TGTGCCAGCAGGGAGTGGACGAACACCGGGGAGCTGTTTTTT. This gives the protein CASREWTNTGELFF.